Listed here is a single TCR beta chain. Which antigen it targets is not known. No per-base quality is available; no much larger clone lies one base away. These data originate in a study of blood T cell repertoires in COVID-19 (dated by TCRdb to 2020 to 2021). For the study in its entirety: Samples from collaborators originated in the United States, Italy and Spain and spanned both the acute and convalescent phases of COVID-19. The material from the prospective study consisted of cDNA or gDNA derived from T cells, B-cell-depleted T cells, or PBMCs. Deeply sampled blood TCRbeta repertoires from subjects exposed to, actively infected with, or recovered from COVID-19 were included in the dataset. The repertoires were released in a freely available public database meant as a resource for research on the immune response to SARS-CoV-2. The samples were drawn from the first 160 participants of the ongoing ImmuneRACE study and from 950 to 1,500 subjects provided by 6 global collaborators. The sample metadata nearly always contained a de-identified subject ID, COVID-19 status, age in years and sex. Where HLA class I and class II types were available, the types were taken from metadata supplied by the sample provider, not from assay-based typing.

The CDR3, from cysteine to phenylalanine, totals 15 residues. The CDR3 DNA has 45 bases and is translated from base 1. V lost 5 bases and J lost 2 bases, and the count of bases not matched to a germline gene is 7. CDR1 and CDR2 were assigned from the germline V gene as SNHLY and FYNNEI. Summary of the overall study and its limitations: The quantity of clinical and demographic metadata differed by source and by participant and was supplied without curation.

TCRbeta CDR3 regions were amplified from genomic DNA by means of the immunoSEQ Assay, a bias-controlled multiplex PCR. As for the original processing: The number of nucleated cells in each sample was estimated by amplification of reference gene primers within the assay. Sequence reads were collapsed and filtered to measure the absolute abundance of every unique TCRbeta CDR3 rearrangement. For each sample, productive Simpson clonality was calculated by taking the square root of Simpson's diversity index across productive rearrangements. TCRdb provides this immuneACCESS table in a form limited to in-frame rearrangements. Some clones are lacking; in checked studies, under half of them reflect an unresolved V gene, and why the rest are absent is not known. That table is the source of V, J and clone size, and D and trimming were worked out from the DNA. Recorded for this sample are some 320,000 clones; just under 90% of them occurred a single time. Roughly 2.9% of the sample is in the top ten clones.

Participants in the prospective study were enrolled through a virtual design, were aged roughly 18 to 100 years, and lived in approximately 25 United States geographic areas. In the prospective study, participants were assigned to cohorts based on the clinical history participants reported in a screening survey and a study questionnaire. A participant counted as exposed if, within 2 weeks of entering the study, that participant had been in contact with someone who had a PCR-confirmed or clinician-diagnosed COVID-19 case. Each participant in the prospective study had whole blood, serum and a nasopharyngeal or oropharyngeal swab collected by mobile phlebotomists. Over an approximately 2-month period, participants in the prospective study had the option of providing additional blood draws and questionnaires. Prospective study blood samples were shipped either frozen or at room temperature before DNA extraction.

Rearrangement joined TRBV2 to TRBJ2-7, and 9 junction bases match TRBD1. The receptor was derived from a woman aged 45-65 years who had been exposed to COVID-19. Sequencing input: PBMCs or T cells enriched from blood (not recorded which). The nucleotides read TGTGCCAGCAGTTTGCGGGACAGGGCTACCTACGAGCAGTACTTC. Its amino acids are CASSLRDRATYEQYF.